The 5 T cell receptor beta chains given below trace back to one sample, sequenced in a study of cytomegalovirus exposure and HLA in healthy donors. Primers: 60 Vbeta forward and 13 Jbeta reverse. Measured with immunoSEQ multiplex PCR; TCRdb has only the in-frame clones, and not every one. This table has roughly 120,000 clones, over 70% appearing once. The sample taken for sequencing was PBMCs. The receptors come from a woman between 35 and 50 years old in good health and CMV-seropositive.

The table lists this clone with a count of one. This chain joins TRBV27 and TRBJ1-1; TRBD1 matches 9 bases. CDR1 and CDR2 (germline): MNHEY, SMNVEV (reference sequence). The ends lost 0 bases at V and 3 bases at J; junction bases unmatched: 5. The length of the CDR3 is 16 residues. The CDR3 spells CASSLSNRGRYTEAFF. CDR3 in DNA: TGTGCCAGCAGTTTATCTAACAGGGGGCGTTACACTGAAGCTTTCTTT.

Remarks on this clone: Distinct nucleotide sequences in the sample also encode this CDR3. The J gene is TRBJ1-1, the V gene TRBV9; 7 bases line up with TRBD1. The CDR3 sequence is 14 residues long. V lost 7 bases, J lost 5 bases, and 11 bases stayed unmatched. CDR1 SGDLS and CDR2 YYNGEE come from the germline V gene. CDR3 bases: TGTGCCAGCGACAGACAGGGATGGGGAACTGAAGCTTTCTTT. Protein product: CASDRQGWGTEAFF.

This clone was seen only once. This sequence joins TRBV5-4 and TRBJ2-1, with 8 bases aligning to TRBD2. V trimming: 0 bases; J trimming: 7 bases; junction bases outside the gene matches: 18. This CDR3 has 19 amino acids. The germline V gene encodes CDR1 SGHNT and CDR2 YYREEE (reference sequence). DNA of the CDR3: TGTGCCAGCAGCTTGGCCGGGGGGGCCGCAGGTGGTTTGGGGAATGAGCAGTTCTTC. This encodes CASSLAGGAAGGLGNEQFF. Full variable domain (missing parts from reference TRBV5-4 and TRBJ2-1): ETGVTQSPTHLIKTRGQQVTLRCSSQSGHNTVSWYQQALGQGPQFIFQYYREEENGRGNFPPRFSGLQFPNYSSELNVNALELDDSALYLCASSLAGGAAGGLGNEQFFGPGTRLTVL.

This chain joins TRBV7-3 and TRBJ1-1; the D gene is possibly TRBD1 (5 bases). The CDR3 spans 16 residues. In germline, CDR1 is SGHTA, CDR2 FQGTGA. Trimming removed 4 bases at V and 0 bases at J, with 15 bases between. For the CDR3, the DNA is TGTGCCAGCAGCTCTGCCCCGACAGTCATGAACACTGAAGCTTTCTTT. Its translation is CASSSAPTVMNTEAFF.

There are a few counts of this clone. The CDR3 region is CASSPQGDGYTF. For the CDR3, the DNA is TGTGCCAGCAGCCCCCAAGGGGATGGCTACACCTTC. The chain links TRBV11-3 to TRBJ1-2, with D perhaps matching TRBD1 (5 bases). Germline assignment: CDR1 SGHNT and CDR2 YENEEA. CDR3 length: 12 amino acids. V gave up 5 bases and J gave up 6 bases, with 10 bases separating them. The whole variable domain, filled in from reference TRBV11-3 and TRBJ1-2, reads EAGVVQSPRYKIIEKKQPVAFWCNPISGHNTLYWYLQNLGQGPELLIRYENEEAVDDSQLPKDRFSAERLKGVDSTLKIQPAELGDSAVYLCASSPQGDGYTFGSGTRLTVV.